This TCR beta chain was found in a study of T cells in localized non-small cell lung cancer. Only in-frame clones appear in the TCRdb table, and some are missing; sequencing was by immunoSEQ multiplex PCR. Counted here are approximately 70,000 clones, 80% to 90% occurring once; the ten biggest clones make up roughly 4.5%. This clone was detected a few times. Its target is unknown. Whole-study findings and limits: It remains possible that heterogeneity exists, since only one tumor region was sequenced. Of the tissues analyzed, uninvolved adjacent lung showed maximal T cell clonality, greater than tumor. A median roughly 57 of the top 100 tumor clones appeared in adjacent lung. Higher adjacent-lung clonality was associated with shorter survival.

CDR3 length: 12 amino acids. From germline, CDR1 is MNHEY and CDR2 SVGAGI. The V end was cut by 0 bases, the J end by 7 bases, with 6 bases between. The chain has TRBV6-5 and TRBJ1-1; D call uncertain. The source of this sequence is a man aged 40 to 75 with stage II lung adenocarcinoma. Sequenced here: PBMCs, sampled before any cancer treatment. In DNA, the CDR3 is TGTGCCAGCAGTTACTCAAGTAGTGAAGCTTTCTTT. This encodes CASSYSSSEAFF.